One TCR beta chain is described in this entry. CDR3 length: 13 residues. V lost 5 bases and J 9 bases, leaving 14 bases between the germline ends. Germline CDR1 is MNHEY and CDR2 is SMNVEV (reference sequence). Documented time point: newly diagnosed GD, antithyroid drugs for less than 3 months. PBMC-extracted RNA yielded the TCR library. This specimen belongs to a study of regulatory T cells in long-lasting Graves disease. Sequencing libraries for TCR beta were prepared with iRepertoire HTBI primers and Arm-PCR of CDR3 regions. TCRdb analysed the multiplex PCR reads with MiXCR anew, one entry per CDR3 protein. The table has about 560,000 distinct CDR3 sequences, more than 15% seen once; the top ten hold 12%. These data were also reused for a study on T cells in Graves' hyperthyroidism and ophthalmopathy. As that report states: With a median lead of around 6.7 months before onset, the model predicted ophthalmopathy.

The source was peripheral blood mononuclear cells (PBMCs), collected at new diagnosis, from a patient treated with antithyroid drugs. The chain uses TRBV27 and TRBJ2-1, with D possibly matching TRBD2 (6 bases). This clonotype originated in a man between 18 and 29 years old with Graves disease. The CDR3 loop reads CASSTDGGAEQFF. In DNA, the CDR3 is TGTGCCAGCAGTACGGATGGAGGGGCTGAGCAGTTCTTC.